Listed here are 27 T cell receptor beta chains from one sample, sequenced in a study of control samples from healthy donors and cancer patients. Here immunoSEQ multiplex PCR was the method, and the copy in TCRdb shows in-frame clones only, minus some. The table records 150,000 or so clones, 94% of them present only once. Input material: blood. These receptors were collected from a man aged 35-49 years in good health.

In DNA, the CDR3 is TGTGCCAGCAGTTACGGGGGGCTTGGCTACGAGCAGTACTTC. Translation gives CASSYGGLGYEQYF. The rearrangement uses TRBV6-5 and TRBJ2-7, with D perhaps given as TRBD1 or TRBD2 (6 bases each). CDR3 size: 14 residues. Per germline, CDR1 MNHEY and CDR2 SVGAGI. The V and J ends lost 2 bases and 3 bases respectively, with 11 bases between them.

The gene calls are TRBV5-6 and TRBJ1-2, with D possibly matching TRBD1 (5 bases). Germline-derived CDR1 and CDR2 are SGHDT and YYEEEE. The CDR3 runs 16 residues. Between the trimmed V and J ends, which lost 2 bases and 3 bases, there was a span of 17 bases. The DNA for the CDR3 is TGTGCCAGCAGCTTAGGGCCGCAGGGACTGTACTATGGCTACACCTTC. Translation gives CASSLGPQGLYYGYTF. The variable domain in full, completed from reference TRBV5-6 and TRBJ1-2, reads DAGVTQSPTHLIKTRGQQVTLRCSPKSGHDTVSWYQQALGQGPQFIFQYYEEEERQRGNFPDRFSGHQFPNYSSELNVNALLLGDSALYLCASSLGPQGLYYGYTFGSGTRLTVV.

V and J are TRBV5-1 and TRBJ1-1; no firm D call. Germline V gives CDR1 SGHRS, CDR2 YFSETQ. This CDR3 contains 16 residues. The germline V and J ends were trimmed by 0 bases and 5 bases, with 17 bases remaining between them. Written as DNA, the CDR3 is TGCGCCAGCAGCTTGGATGAAGCATTAAGTACAACTGAAGCTTTCTTT. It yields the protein CASSLDEALSTTEAFF.

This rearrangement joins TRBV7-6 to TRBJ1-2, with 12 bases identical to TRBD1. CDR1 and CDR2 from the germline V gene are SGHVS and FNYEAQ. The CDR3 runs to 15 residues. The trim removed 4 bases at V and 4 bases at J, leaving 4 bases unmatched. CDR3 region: CASSSGQGASYGYTF. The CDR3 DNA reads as TGTGCCAGCAGCTCGGGACAGGGGGCAAGCTATGGCTACACCTTC. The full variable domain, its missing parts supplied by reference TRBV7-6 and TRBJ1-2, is GAGVSQSPRYKVTKRGQDVALRCDPISGHVSLYWYRQALGQGPEFLTYFNYEAQQDKSGLPNDRFSAERPEGSISTLTIQRTEQRDSAMYRCASSSGQGASYGYTFGSGTRLTVV.

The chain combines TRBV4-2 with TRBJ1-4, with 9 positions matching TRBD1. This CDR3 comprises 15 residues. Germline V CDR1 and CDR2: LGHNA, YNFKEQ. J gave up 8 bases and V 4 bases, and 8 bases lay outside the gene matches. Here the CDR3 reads CASSPRTGEGEKLFF. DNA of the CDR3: TGTGCCAGCAGCCCCCGGACAGGGGAGGGAGAAAAACTGTTTTTT.

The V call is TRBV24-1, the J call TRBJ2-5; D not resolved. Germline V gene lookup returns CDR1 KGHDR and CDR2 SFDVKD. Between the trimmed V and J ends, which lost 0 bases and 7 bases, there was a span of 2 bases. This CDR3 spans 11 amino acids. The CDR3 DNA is TGTGCCACCAGTGATTTGTCGACCCAGTACTTC. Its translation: CATSDLSTQYF.

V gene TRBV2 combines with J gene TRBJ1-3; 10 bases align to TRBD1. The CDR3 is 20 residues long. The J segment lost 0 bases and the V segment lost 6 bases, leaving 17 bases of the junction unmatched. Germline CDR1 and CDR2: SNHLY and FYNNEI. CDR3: CASRISGQGVSTLSGNTIYF. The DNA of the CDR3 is TGTGCCAGCAGAATATCCGGACAGGGGGTTTCTACACTCTCTGGAAACACCATATATTTT.

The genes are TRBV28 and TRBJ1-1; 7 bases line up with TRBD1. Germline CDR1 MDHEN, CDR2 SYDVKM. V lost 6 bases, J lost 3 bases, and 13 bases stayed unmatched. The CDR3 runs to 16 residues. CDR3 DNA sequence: TGTGCCAGCAGCCCAGGGACAGATATATCGGACACTGAAGCTTTCTTT. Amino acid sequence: CASSPGTDISDTEAFF.

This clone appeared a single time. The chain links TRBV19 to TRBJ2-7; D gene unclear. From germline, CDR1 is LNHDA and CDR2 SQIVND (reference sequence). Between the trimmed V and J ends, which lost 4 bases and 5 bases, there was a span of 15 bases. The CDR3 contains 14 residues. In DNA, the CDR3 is TGTGCCAGTAGTAGCGCCACCTTTTCCCACGAGCAGTACTTC. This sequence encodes CASSSATFSHEQYF.

The CDR3 DNA follows: TGTGCCAGCAGTTCGGTGTTTTCTGGGTCCGGGGAGCTGTTTTTT. It codes for CASSSVFSGSGELFF. This rearrangement joins TRBV28 to TRBJ2-2; D is uncertain. The V end was cut by 4 bases, the J end by 6 bases, with 15 bases between. The CDR3 loop spans 15 amino acids. Germline V gene sequence: CDR1 MDHEN, CDR2 SYDVKM.

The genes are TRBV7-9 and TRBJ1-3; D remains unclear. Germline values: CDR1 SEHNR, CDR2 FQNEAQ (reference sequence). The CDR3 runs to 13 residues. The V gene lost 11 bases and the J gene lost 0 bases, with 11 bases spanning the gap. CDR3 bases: TGTGCCCTCCCTAAAGTCTCTGGAAACACCATATATTTT. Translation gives CALPKVSGNTIYF.

CDR3 DNA: TGTGCCAGCAGTGAAGGGGGAAGTCTCGTAACGCAGTATTTT. Translating it yields CASSEGGSLVTQYF. The rearrangement links TRBV6-1 to TRBJ2-3; D ambiguous. Trimming took off 1 base at V and 9 bases at J, with 14 bases between the two ends. The CDR3 is 14 residues long. CDR1 and CDR2 from the germline V gene are MNHNS and SASEGT.

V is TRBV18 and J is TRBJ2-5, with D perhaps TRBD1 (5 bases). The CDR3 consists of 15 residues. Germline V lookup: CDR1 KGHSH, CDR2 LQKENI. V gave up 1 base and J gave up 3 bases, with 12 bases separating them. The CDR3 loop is CASSPREDKKETQYF. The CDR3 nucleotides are TGTGCCAGCTCACCACGTGAGGACAAAAAAGAGACCCAGTACTTC. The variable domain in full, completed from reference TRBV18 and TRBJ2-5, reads NAGVMQNPRHLVRRRGQEARLRCSPMKGHSHVYWYRQLPEEGLKFMVYLQKENIIDESGMPKERFSAEFPKEGPSILRIQQVVRGDSAAYFCASSPREDKKETQYFGPGTRLLVL.

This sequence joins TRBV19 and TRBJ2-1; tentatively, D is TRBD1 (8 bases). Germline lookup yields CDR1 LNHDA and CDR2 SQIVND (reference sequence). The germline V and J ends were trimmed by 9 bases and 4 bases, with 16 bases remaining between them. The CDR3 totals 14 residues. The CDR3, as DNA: TGTGCCAGCCACAGGGGGGGGCCTTACAATGAGCAGTTCTTC. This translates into CASHRGGPYNEQFF.

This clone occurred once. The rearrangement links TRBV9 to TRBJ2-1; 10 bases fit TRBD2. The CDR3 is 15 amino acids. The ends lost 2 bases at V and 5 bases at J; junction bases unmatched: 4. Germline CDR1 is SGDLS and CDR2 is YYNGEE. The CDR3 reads CASSVLAGVNNEQFF. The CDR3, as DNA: TGTGCCAGCAGCGTTCTAGCGGGAGTTAACAATGAGCAGTTCTTC. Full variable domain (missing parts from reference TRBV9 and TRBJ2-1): DSGVTQTPKHLITATGQRVTLRCSPRSGDLSVYWYQQSLDQGLQFLIQYYNGEERAKGNILERFSAQQFPDLHSELNLSSLELGDSALYFCASSVLAGVNNEQFFGPGTRLTVL.

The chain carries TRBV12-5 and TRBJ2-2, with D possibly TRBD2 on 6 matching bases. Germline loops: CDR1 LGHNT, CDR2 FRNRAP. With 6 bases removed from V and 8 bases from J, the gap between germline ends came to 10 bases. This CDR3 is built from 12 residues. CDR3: CASGPGGGELFF. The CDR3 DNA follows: TGTGCTAGTGGCCCAGGAGGGGGGGAGCTGTTTTTT.

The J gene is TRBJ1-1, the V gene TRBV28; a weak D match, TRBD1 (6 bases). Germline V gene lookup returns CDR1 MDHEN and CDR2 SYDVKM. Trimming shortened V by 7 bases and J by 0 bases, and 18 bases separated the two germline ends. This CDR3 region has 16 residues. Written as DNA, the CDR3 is TGTGCCAGCAACATAGGGGGGAATCTCATGAACACTGAAGCTTTCTTT. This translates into CASNIGGNLMNTEAFF.

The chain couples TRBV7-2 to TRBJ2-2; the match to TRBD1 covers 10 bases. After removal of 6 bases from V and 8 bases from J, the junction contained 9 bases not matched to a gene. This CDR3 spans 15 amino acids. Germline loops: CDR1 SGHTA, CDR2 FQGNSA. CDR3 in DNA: TGTGCCAGCAGTTCCCGACAGGGGGCGTCTGGGGAGCTGTTTTTT. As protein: CASSSRQGASGELFF.

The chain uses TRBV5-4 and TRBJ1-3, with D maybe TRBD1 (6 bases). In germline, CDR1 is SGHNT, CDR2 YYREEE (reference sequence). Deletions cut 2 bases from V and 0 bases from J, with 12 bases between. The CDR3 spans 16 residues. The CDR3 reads CASSFPGAISGNTIYF. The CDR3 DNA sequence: TGTGCCAGCAGCTTTCCGGGGGCCATCTCTGGAAACACCATATATTTT.

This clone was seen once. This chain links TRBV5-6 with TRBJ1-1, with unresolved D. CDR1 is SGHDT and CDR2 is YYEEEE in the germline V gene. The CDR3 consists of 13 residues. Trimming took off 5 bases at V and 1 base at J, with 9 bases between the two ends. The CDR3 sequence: CASRATANTEAFF. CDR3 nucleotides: TGTGCCAGCAGAGCCACAGCGAACACTGAAGCTTTCTTT.

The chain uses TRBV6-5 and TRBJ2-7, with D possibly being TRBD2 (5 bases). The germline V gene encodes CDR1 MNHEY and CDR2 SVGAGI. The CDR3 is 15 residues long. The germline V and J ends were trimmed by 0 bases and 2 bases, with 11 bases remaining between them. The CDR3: CASSYSSPGTYEQYF. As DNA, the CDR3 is TGTGCCAGCAGTTACTCGTCCCCGGGAACCTACGAGCAGTACTTC.

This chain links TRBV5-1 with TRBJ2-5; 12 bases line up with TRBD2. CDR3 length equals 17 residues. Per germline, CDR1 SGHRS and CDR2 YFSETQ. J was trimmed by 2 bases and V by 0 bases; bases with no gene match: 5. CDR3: CASSLGLAGAQQETQYF. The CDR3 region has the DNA TGCGCCAGCAGCTTGGGACTAGCGGGGGCCCAACAAGAGACCCAGTACTTC.

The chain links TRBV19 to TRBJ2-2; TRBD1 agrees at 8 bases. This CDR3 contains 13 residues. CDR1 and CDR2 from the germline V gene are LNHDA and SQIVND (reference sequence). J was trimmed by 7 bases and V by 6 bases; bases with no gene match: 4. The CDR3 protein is CASSRDRNGELFF. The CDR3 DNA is TGTGCCAGTAGCCGGGACAGGAACGGGGAGCTGTTTTTT. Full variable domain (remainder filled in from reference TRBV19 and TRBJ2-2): DGGITQSPKYLFRKEGQNVTLSCEQNLNHDAMYWYRQDPGQGLRLIYYSQIVNDFQKGDIAEGYSVSREKKESFPLTVTSAQKNPTAFYLCASSRDRNGELFFGEGSRLTVL.

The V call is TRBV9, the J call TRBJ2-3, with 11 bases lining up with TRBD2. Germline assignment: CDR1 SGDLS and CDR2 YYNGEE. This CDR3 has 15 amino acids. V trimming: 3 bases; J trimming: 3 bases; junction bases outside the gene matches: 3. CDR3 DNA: TGTGCCAGCAGCGATGGGACTAGCGGAACAGATACGCAGTATTTT. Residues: CASSDGTSGTDTQYF.

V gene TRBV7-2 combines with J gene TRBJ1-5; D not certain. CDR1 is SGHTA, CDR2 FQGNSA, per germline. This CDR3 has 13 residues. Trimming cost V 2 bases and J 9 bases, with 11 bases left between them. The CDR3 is CASSLYFLGPQHF. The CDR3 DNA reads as TGTGCCAGCAGCTTATACTTCCTGGGGCCCCAGCATTTT.

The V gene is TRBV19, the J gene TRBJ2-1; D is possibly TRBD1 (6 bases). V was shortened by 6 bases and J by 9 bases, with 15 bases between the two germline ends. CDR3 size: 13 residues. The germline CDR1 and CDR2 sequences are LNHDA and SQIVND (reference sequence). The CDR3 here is CASRGRRGFEQFF. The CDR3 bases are TGTGCCAGTAGGGGTCGAAGGGGGTTTGAGCAGTTCTTC.

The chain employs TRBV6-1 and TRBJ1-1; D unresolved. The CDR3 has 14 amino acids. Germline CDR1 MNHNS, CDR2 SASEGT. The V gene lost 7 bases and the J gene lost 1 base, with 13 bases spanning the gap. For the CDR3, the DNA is TGTGCCAGCACCCCCTTTATAGGGAACACTGAAGCTTTCTTT. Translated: CASTPFIGNTEAFF.